These 26 T cell receptor beta chains originate from one sample sequenced in a study of blood T cells in healthy people across ages. A second PCR, run for about 7 to 11 cycles, used a sample-barcoded 5' primer plus a J-beta primer mix. In TCRdb, the 5' RACE reads were re-called with MiXCR into one record per CDR3 protein. The sample has approximately 790,000 distinct CDR3 sequences; roughly 60% are singletons. Material for sequencing was blood. Source of these receptors: a man aged 30-40 years in good health.

The rearrangement joins TRBV29-1 to TRBJ1-5, with D unclear. V lost 5 bases, J lost 5 bases, and 13 bases lay in between. The CDR3 is 13 residues long. The germline gives CDR1 SQVTM, CDR2 ANQGSEA. The CDR3 reads CSVRGSIDQPQHF. The CDR3 DNA is TGCAGCGTTCGGGGTAGTATTGATCAGCCCCAGCATTTT.

This chain connects TRBV7-2 to TRBJ2-7, with D possibly TRBD1 on 7 matching bases. Trimming removed 4 bases from V and 2 bases from J, with 15 bases in between. Germline CDR1 and CDR2: SGHTA and FQGNSA. This CDR3 region has 15 residues. CDR3 nucleotide sequence: TGTGCCAGCAGCTACCCGGCGGGACAGACCTACGAGCAGTACTTC. Residues: CASSYPAGQTYEQYF.

J is TRBJ1-2 and V is TRBV29-1, with 7 bases fitting TRBD1. Germline trimming cut 5 bases from V and 6 bases from J; bases unmatched to any gene: 6. The CDR3 loop spans 12 amino acids. Germline CDR1 is SQVTM and CDR2 is ANQGSEA. CDR3 sequence reads: CSVSTGMDGYTF. CDR3 DNA: TGCAGCGTTTCGACAGGGATGGATGGCTACACCTTC.

The chain is built from TRBV6-5 and TRBJ2-6, with D tentatively TRBD1 (6 bases). The CDR3 consists of 18 residues. Germline CDR1 and CDR2: MNHEY and SVGAGI. The ends were cut back, 2 bases at V and 2 bases at J, with 16 bases in the middle. The CDR3 DNA reads as TGTGCCAGCAGTTACGCAGGGGCGATCCTCCCTGGGGCCAACGTCCTGACTTTC. Residues: CASSYAGAILPGANVLTF.

This clonotype came up once. CDR3: CAIALGAASGLPTDTQYF. In DNA form, the CDR3 reads TGTGCCATCGCATTGGGGGCGGCCTCAGGCCTCCCCACAGATACGCAGTATTTT. This chain uses TRBV10-3 with TRBJ2-3; D is possibly TRBD1 (6 bases). V shed 8 bases and J shed 2 bases, with 26 bases lying between them. The CDR3 has 18 residues. Germline V CDR1 and CDR2: ENHRY, SYGVKD.

The chain recombines TRBV7-2 with TRBJ2-7; D tentatively fits TRBD1 or TRBD2 (6 bases each). The J call may be incorrect, as the DNA end agrees better with TRBJ2-5. The CDR3 has 16 residues. Germline V gene data show CDR1 as SGHTA and CDR2 as FQGNSA. The CDR3 DNA follows: TGTGCCAGCAGCTTAGCAGTCTGGGGGGCGGGAGAGACCCAGTACTTC. The encoded protein is CASSLAVWGAGETQYF.

The chain has TRBV6-2 or TRBV6-3 and TRBJ2-3; D possibly uses TRBD1 or TRBD2 (5 bases each). With 8 bases removed from V and 3 bases from J, the gap between germline ends came to 15 bases. Per the germline V gene, CDR1 is MNHEY and CDR2 is SVGEGT. The CDR3 has 14 amino acids. DNA for the CDR3: TGTGCCAGCTATGAGGGGTCTGGAACAGATACGCAGTATTTT. As protein: CASYEGSGTDTQYF.

This chain uses TRBV20-1 with TRBJ1-5; 8 bases are a match to TRBD1. CDR1 is DFQATT and CDR2 is SNEGSKA in the germline V gene (reference sequence). The CDR3 loop spans 14 amino acids. V lost 1 base and J lost 3; bases outside the gene matches: 2. The CDR3 loop is CSARAGQVNQPQHF. Written as DNA, the CDR3 is TGCAGTGCTAGAGCGGGACAGGTCAATCAGCCCCAGCATTTT.

The V gene is TRBV20-1, the J gene TRBJ2-7, with TRBD1 matching over 7 bases. Per the germline V gene, CDR1 is DFQATT and CDR2 is SNEGSKA (reference sequence). The CDR3 is 11 residues long. After removal of 6 bases from V and 6 bases from J, the junction contained 5 bases not matched to a gene. The CDR3 sequence is CSAIQGFEQYF. DNA for the CDR3: TGCAGTGCCATACAGGGGTTCGAGCAGTACTTC.

Comments on this clonotype: One base away lies a much larger clone, so this may be a sequencing read error. This chain uses TRBV15 with TRBJ2-7, with unresolved D. Trimming stripped 0 bases from V and 2 bases from J, with 5 bases between. This CDR3 spans 13 amino acids. Germline V gene lookup returns CDR1 LNHNV and CDR2 YYDKDF (reference sequence). CDR3 coding DNA: TGTGCCACCAGCAGAGATTGGACCTACGAGCAGTACTTC. Translation gives CATSRDWTYEQYF.

This chain uses TRBV2 with TRBJ1-4; possibly TRBD1 for D (6 bases). This CDR3 contains 11 residues. Per germline, CDR1 SNHLY and CDR2 FYNNEI. The ends were cut back, 6 bases at V and 12 bases at J, with 11 bases in the middle. CDR3 residues: CASRIQGELFF. The CDR3 nucleotides read TGTGCCAGCAGGATACAGGGAGAACTGTTTTTT.

To note about this clonotype: The junction differs from germline at one of its ends, possibly a read error. V is TRBV29-1 and J is TRBJ2-2; possible D gene TRBD2, 6 bases. This CDR3 has 13 residues. Germline assignment: CDR1 SQVTM and CDR2 ANQGSEA. CDR3 protein: CSVEDGGTGELFF. The CDR3 DNA follows: TGCAGCGTCGAAGATGGAGGGACCGGGGAGCTGTTTTTT.

This clonotype was counted between two and nine times. At one end, the junction sequence differs from germline, possibly due to a read error. The V call is TRBV15, the J call TRBJ2-7; 7 bases map to TRBD1. Per the germline V gene, CDR1 is LNHNV and CDR2 is YYDKDF (reference sequence). This CDR3 comprises 14 residues. The CDR3 DNA sequence: TGTGCCACCAGCGGAGACAGGGAAGTCAACGAGCAGTACTTC. As protein: CATSGDREVNEQYF. Variable domain in full (rest from reference TRBV15 and TRBJ2-7): DAMVIQNPRYQVTQFGKPVTLSCSQTLNHNVMYWYQQKSSQAPKLLFHYYDKDFNNEADTPDNFQSRRPNTSFCFLDIRSPGLGDTAMYLCATSGDREVNEQYFGPGTRLTVT.

The chain has TRBV20-1 and TRBJ1-5; 7 positions match TRBD1. Germline CDR1 is DFQATT and CDR2 is SNEGSKA (reference sequence). The CDR3 totals 14 residues. Trimming took 3 bases from V and 1 from J; bases not matched to a gene: 3. The chain's CDR3 is CSASGTESNQPQHF. The CDR3 region has the DNA TGCAGTGCTAGTGGGACAGAAAGCAATCAGCCCCAGCATTTT.

The gene calls are TRBV7-9 and TRBJ1-2; D gene unclear. This CDR3 has 13 residues. The germline gives CDR1 SEHNR, CDR2 FQNEAQ (reference sequence). V gave up 5 bases and J gave up 6 bases, with 13 bases separating them. The CDR3 here is CASSPSFSDGYTF. In DNA, the CDR3 is TGTGCCAGCAGCCCTAGTTTCTCTGATGGCTACACCTTC.

This clonotype has only a few counts. One junction end disagrees with the germline gene, perhaps due to a read error. This chain links TRBV4-1 with TRBJ1-5; D not certain. Germline lookup yields CDR1 MGHRA and CDR2 YSYEKL. This CDR3 is 14 amino acids long. The DNA for the CDR3 is TGTGCCAGCAGCCAAGGGAGAGGGAATCAGCCCCAGCATTTT. Translated, it gives CASSQGRGNQPQHF.

This sequence joins TRBV7-9 and TRBJ2-3; TRBD2 matches 9 bases. From germline, CDR1 is SEHNR and CDR2 FQNEAQ (reference sequence). Trimming took 1 base from V and 2 from J; bases not matched to a gene: 4. The CDR3 extends over 16 amino acids. In DNA form, the CDR3 reads TGTGCCAGCAGCTTAGGCCCTAGCGGGGTCACAGATACGCAGTATTTT. It specifies CASSLGPSGVTDTQYF.

This clonotype has more than one count but fewer than ten. The chain combines TRBV20-1 with TRBJ2-7; no firm D call. This CDR3 is 16 amino acids long. CDR1 and CDR2 (germline): DFQATT, SNEGSKA (reference sequence). V was cut by 1 base and J by 0 bases, with 16 bases left in between. CDR3 sequence: CSARAPPGRSSYEQYF. The CDR3 DNA follows: TGCAGTGCTAGAGCCCCTCCCGGCAGGAGCTCCTACGAGCAGTACTTC.

The V gene is TRBV29-1, the J gene TRBJ2-5; 10 positions match TRBD1. Germline loops: CDR1 SQVTM, CDR2 ANQGSEA. V was clipped by 4 bases and J by 2 bases; unmatched bases: 13. The CDR3 spans 17 residues. CDR3 sequence reads: CSVGLVGTGAIQETQYF. In nucleotides, the CDR3 is TGCAGCGTTGGTCTCGTGGGGACAGGGGCCATACAAGAGACCCAGTACTTC.

The CDR3 sequence is CASSPNSGQGYGYTF. The CDR3, as DNA: TGTGCCAGCAGCCCAAATAGTGGACAGGGTTATGGCTACACCTTC. The chain is built from TRBV7-2 and TRBJ1-2, with 8 bases that match TRBD1. Trimming cost V 5 bases and J 5 bases; bases outside gene matches: 10. This CDR3 spans 15 amino acids. Germline assignment: CDR1 SGHTA and CDR2 FQGNSA.

The V and J genes are TRBV12-3 or TRBV12-4 and TRBJ2-3; possibly TRBD1 or TRBD2 for D (5 bases each). This CDR3 contains 16 residues. The V gene lost 0 bases and the J gene lost 6 bases, with 16 bases spanning the gap. CDR3 sequence (DNA): TGTGCCAGCAGTTTAGCGGGGACGGGAAGCTTGGATACGCAGTATTTT. This translates into CASSLAGTGSLDTQYF.

There are a few counts of this clonotype. The rearrangement links TRBV6-5 to TRBJ1-4, with D unclear. Trimming left V 0 bases short and J 0 bases short, with 5 bases between. Per the germline V gene, CDR1 is MNHEY and CDR2 is SVGAGI. The CDR3 spans 15 residues. CDR3 sequence reads: CASSYSGPTNEKLFF. The CDR3 DNA is TGTGCCAGCAGTTACTCGGGTCCAACTAATGAAAAACTGTTTTTT.

V gene TRBV15 combines with J gene TRBJ1-4; possible D gene TRBD1, 6 bases. The V end lost 6 bases, the J end lost 0 bases, and 17 bases lay between the germline ends. The CDR3 length is 17 residues. CDR1 is LNHNV and CDR2 is YYDKDF in the germline V gene (reference sequence). In DNA form, the CDR3 reads TGTGCCACCAGTCCTCGCAGAACAGGGACAACTAATGAAAAACTGTTTTTT. Its translation: CATSPRRTGTTNEKLFF.

The genes are TRBV20-1 and TRBJ2-5; TRBD2 might be the D (6 bases). Trimming shortened V by 6 bases and J by 5 bases, and 16 bases separated the two germline ends. CDR1 DFQATT and CDR2 SNEGSKA come from the germline V gene (reference sequence). The CDR3 is 13 residues long. The CDR3 protein is CSAAGGGYETQYF. CDR3 nucleotide sequence: TGCAGTGCCGCAGGTGGGGGGTATGAGACCCAGTACTTC.

This chain connects TRBV5-5 to TRBJ1-4; possibly TRBD1 for D (6 bases). The V and J ends lost 3 bases and 8 bases respectively, with 17 bases between them. The CDR3 totals 15 residues. CDR1 and CDR2 (germline): SGHKS, YYEKEE (reference sequence). The CDR3 protein is CASSSQGSALEKLFF. CDR3 nucleotide sequence: TGTGCCAGCAGCTCACAGGGTTCTGCTTTGGAAAAACTGTTTTTT.

V usage is TRBV5-5 and J usage is TRBJ2-7, with D perhaps assigned TRBD1 or TRBD2 (5 bases each). V was shortened by 0 bases and J by 2 bases, with 21 bases between the two germline ends. The CDR3 is made up of 18 amino acids. Germline V gene sequence: CDR1 SGHKS, CDR2 YYEKEE (reference sequence). Here the CDR3 DNA reads TGTGCCAGCAGCTTGGAGGTAGTAGTTGGGACCTGGACCTACGAGCAGTACTTC. Its protein product is CASSLEVVVGTWTYEQYF.